The 15 T cell receptor beta chains reported below all come from one sample, sequenced in a study of CD8 T cells in ankylosing spondylitis. Findings and caveats of the study: What seemed typical of ankylosing spondylitis blood was a TCR beta motif built from roughly eight highly homologous variants.

TCRdb fed the 5' RACE reads into MiXCR, producing one record per CDR3 protein. This table holds some 450,000 distinct CDR3 sequences, roughly 17% found once. For these receptors, no antigen is known. The source material was blood, either unsorted or a sorted T cell fraction (not recorded which). These receptors all stem from a male donor with ankylosing spondylitis.

The chain combines TRBV20-1 with TRBJ1-1; D is undetermined. The V end was cut by 6 bases, the J end by 8 bases, with 19 bases between. Germline V gene sequence: CDR1 DFQATT, CDR2 SNEGSKA (reference sequence). The CDR3 is made up of 13 amino acids. The CDR3 reads CSARKTISGEAFF. DNA of the CDR3: TGCAGTGCGAGAAAAACTATATCGGGGGAAGCTTTCTTT.

The V and J genes are TRBV12-3 or TRBV12-4 and TRBJ2-7; 13 nucleotides align to TRBD2. The V gene end was trimmed by 2 bases and the J gene end by 2 bases; junction bases not matched to a gene: 9. The CDR3 has 18 amino acids. The CDR3 spells CASSLKGLAGQFTYEQYF. CDR3 in DNA: TGTGCCAGCAGTTTAAAGGGACTAGCGGGGCAATTTACCTACGAGCAGTACTTC.

The genes are TRBV10-3 and TRBJ1-1; D might be TRBD1 (6 bases). This CDR3 spans 13 amino acids. V lost 10 bases and J lost 1, with 13 bases in between. Germline loops: CDR1 ENHRY, CDR2 SYGVKD. The CDR3 reads CATRTVGNTEAFF. The CDR3 DNA is TGTGCCACGAGGACAGTAGGGAACACTGAAGCTTTCTTT.

This clonotype was detected only a few times. The chain couples TRBV7-9 to TRBJ2-4; 8 bases are shared with TRBD2. This CDR3 is 13 amino acids long. The V segment lost 6 bases and the J segment 8 bases; nucleotides outside the gene matches: 6. The germline V gene has CDR1 SEHNR and CDR2 FQNEAQ (reference sequence). CDR3 in DNA: TGTGCCAGCAGACACGGGGGGGCGGACATTCAGTACTTC. Translated: CASRHGGADIQYF.

This clonotype was detected only a few times. The gene calls are TRBV20-1 and TRBJ2-3, with D unresolved. Trimming stripped 0 bases from V and 0 bases from J, with 13 bases between. The CDR3 contains 16 residues. The germline V gene has CDR1 DFQATT and CDR2 SNEGSKA (reference sequence). The CDR3 DNA reads as TGCAGTGCTAGAGATTCGGGCAGGTCGAGCACAGATACGCAGTATTTT. Protein: CSARDSGRSSTDTQYF.

The gene calls are TRBV12-3 or TRBV12-4 and TRBJ2-7, with 7 bases fitting TRBD2. The length of the CDR3 is 16 residues. V dropped 0 bases and J dropped 2; count of bases not matched to a gene: 7. CDR3 region: CASSLALGGETYEQYF. The CDR3 DNA sequence: TGTGCCAGCAGTTTAGCGCTGGGAGGGGAAACCTACGAGCAGTACTTC.

This clonotype was seen a handful of times. This CDR3 is CASSQEDRGSYEQYF. Written as DNA, the CDR3 is TGCGCCAGCAGCCAGGAGGACAGGGGCTCCTACGAGCAGTACTTC. The chain uses TRBV5-1 and TRBJ2-7; 9 nucleotides align to TRBD1. CDR3 length: 15 amino acids. Germline CDR1 SGHRS, CDR2 YFSETQ. After removal of 4 bases from V and 0 bases from J, the junction contained 5 bases not matched to a gene. Full variable domain (outside the CDR3, taken from reference TRBV5-1 and TRBJ2-7): KAGVTQTPRYLIKTRGQQVTLSCSPISGHRSVSWYQQTPGQGLQFLFEYFSETQRNKGNFPGRFSGRQFSNSRSEMNVSTLELGDSALYLCASSQEDRGSYEQYFGPGTRLTVT.

V and J are TRBV4-1 and TRBJ1-5, with TRBD1 matching over 7 bases. The V and J ends lost 1 base and 2 bases, in that order; junction bases with no gene match: 5. Germline CDR1 reads MGHRA; CDR2 reads YSYEKL. The CDR3 consists of 16 residues. In nucleotides, the CDR3 is TGCGCCAGCAGCCAAGGCGATGGACAGGGCAATCAGCCCCAGCATTTT. Translation gives CASSQGDGQGNQPQHF.

At least ten counts were recorded for this clonotype. The genes are TRBV5-6 and TRBJ2-7; TRBD1 aligns across 9 bases. The V gene's germline CDR1 is SGHDT and CDR2 YYEEEE. Trimming cost V 3 bases and J 3 bases; bases outside gene matches: 7. There are 15 residues in the CDR3. The CDR3 protein is CASSSLRDRDYEQYF. In nucleotides, the CDR3 is TGTGCCAGCAGCTCTCTTCGGGACAGGGACTACGAGCAGTACTTC.

V is TRBV30 and J is TRBJ1-5; 7 positions match TRBD1. Germline V gene sequence: CDR1 GTSNPN, CDR2 SVGIG (reference sequence). The CDR3 runs 15 residues. V lost 0 bases to trimming and J lost 1 base; unmatched junction nucleotides: 3. CDR3: CAWSVGGISNQPQHF. DNA for the CDR3: TGTGCCTGGAGTGTAGGGGGCATAAGCAATCAGCCCCAGCATTTT.

The chain is built from TRBV29-1 and TRBJ2-5, with 11 positions matching TRBD2. The CDR3 consists of 14 residues. Looked up from germline, CDR1 is SQVTM and CDR2 is ANQGSEA. The trim removed 7 bases at V and 5 bases at J, leaving 9 bases unmatched. The CDR3 DNA reads TGCAGCGCCGAACTAGCGGGGGTTAGGGAGACCCAGTACTTC. Amino acid sequence: CSAELAGVRETQYF.

In this sample, this clonotype turned up a few times. This chain uses TRBV5-1 with TRBJ2-5; perhaps TRBD1 as D (5 bases). Germline loops: CDR1 SGHRS, CDR2 YFSETQ. This CDR3 has 16 residues. Trimming stripped 0 bases from V and 2 bases from J, with 14 bases between. CDR3 in amino acids: CASSLGGFTGQETQYF. The CDR3 coding sequence is TGCGCCAGCAGCTTGGGAGGTTTCACAGGACAAGAGACCCAGTACTTC.

This chain links TRBV19 with TRBJ2-7; D may be TRBD1 or TRBD2 (5 bases each). Germline lookup yields CDR1 LNHDA and CDR2 SQIVND (reference sequence). V gave up 4 bases and J gave up 3 bases, with 13 bases separating them. CDR3 length equals 14 residues. The CDR3 region is CASSTQGRLYEQYF. DNA of the CDR3: TGTGCCAGTAGTACGCAGGGACGCCTCTACGAGCAGTACTTC. Full variable domain (remainder filled in from reference TRBV19 and TRBJ2-7): DGGITQSPKYLFRKEGQNVTLSCEQNLNHDAMYWYRQDPGQGLRLIYYSQIVNDFQKGDIAEGYSVSREKKESFPLTVTSAQKNPTAFYLCASSTQGRLYEQYFGPGTRLTVT.

The chain employs TRBV12-3 or TRBV12-4 and TRBJ1-5; perhaps TRBD1 as D (5 bases). CDR3 size: 16 residues. With 4 bases removed from V and 0 bases from J, the gap between germline ends came to 13 bases. CDR3 sequence (DNA): TGTGCCAGCAGTTGGGCAGGGTCCAGTAGCAATCAGCCCCAGCATTTT. Protein: CASSWAGSSSNQPQHF.

This clonotype was seen many times. The chain recombines TRBV4-2 with TRBJ1-1, with no clear D. Per the germline V gene, CDR1 is LGHNA and CDR2 is YNFKEQ. V was shortened by 0 bases and J by 7 bases, with 9 bases between the two germline ends. This CDR3 region has 13 residues. CDR3 DNA sequence: TGTGCCAGCAGCCAAGATGTAGGTCGTGAAGCTTTCTTT. Translating gives CASSQDVGREAFF.